The 28 T cell receptor beta chains given below trace back to one sample, sequenced in a study of CD8 T cells in ankylosing spondylitis. One entry per CDR3 protein, called by TCRdb with MiXCR from the 5' RACE reads. The table shows under 250,000 distinct CDR3 sequences, with roughly a tenth occurring only once. The specimen was blood, either unsorted or a sorted T cell fraction (not recorded which). Receptors were obtained from a male donor with ankylosing spondylitis or in good health (not recorded which).

This rearrangement joins TRBV28 to TRBJ2-3, with D unclear. The CDR3 contains 13 residues. V lost 4 bases and J 2 bases, leaving 7 bases between the germline ends. Germline lookup yields CDR1 MDHEN and CDR2 SYDVKM. In DNA form, the CDR3 reads TGTGCCAGCAGTTCGGCAGACACAGATACGCAGTATTTT. This gives the protein CASSSADTDTQYF. Variable domain in full (rest from reference TRBV28 and TRBJ2-3): DVKVTQSSRYLVKRTGEKVFLECVQDMDHENMFWYRQDPGLGLRLIYFSYDVKMKEKGDIPEGYSVSREKKERFSLILESASTNQTSMYLCASSSADTDTQYFGPGTRLTVL.

This clonotype has a count of ten or more. The V and J genes are TRBV6-2 or TRBV6-3 and TRBJ2-7, with TRBD1 matching 11 bases. The CDR3 sequence is 15 residues long. V lost 2 bases and J lost 3; bases outside the gene matches: 3. The V gene's germline CDR1 is MNHEY and CDR2 SVGEGT. DNA of the CDR3: TGTGCCAGCAGTTACGGTGGGACAGGGGGCTACGAGCAGTACTTC. Amino acids: CASSYGGTGGYEQYF.

This clonotype was counted ten times or more. This rearrangement joins TRBV5-1 to TRBJ2-1; 7 bases match TRBD1. CDR1 is SGHRS and CDR2 is YFSETQ in the germline V gene. This CDR3 has 13 amino acids. V shed 3 bases, J shed 8 bases, and the junction held 5 bases outside the gene matches. CDR3 loop: CASSSTGVYEQFF. CDR3 coding DNA: TGCGCCAGCAGCTCAACAGGGGTTTATGAGCAGTTCTTC.

This clonotype was recorded at least ten times. The J gene is TRBJ1-1, the V gene TRBV3-1; no firm D call. CDR1 and CDR2 from the germline V gene are LGHDT and YNNKEL (reference sequence). V lost 4 bases and J 8 bases, leaving 11 bases between the germline ends. The CDR3 is made up of 12 amino acids. CDR3 DNA sequence: TGTGCCAGCAGCCTTCTGGGGAGCGAAGCTTTCTTT. Protein: CASSLLGSEAFF.

This clonotype was counted ten times or more. The rearrangement joins TRBV12-3 or TRBV12-4 to TRBJ2-7; D gene ambiguous. The CDR3 contains 13 residues. V shed 6 bases and J shed 3 bases, with 12 bases lying between them. The CDR3, as DNA: TGTGCCAGCAGCCCGAACCAGAACTACGAGCAGTACTTC. As protein: CASSPNQNYEQYF.

The rearrangement joins TRBV13 to TRBJ2-7, with D unclear. The CDR3 covers 11 residues. Germline lookup yields CDR1 PRHDT and CDR2 FYEKMQ (reference sequence). Between the trimmed V and J ends, which lost 5 bases and 3 bases, there was a span of 5 bases. CDR3 sequence: CASSIVYEQYF. CDR3 coding DNA: TGTGCCAGCAGCATCGTCTACGAGCAGTACTTC.

The chain recombines TRBV30 with TRBJ2-7; 13 bases fit TRBD2. CDR1 GTSNPN and CDR2 SVGIG come from the germline V gene (reference sequence). This CDR3 comprises 13 residues. The V and J ends lost 5 bases and 3 bases, in that order; junction bases with no gene match: 1. CDR3 in DNA: TGTGCCTGGGGACTAGCGGGAGACTACGAGCAGTACTTC. This translates into CAWGLAGDYEQYF. Full variable domain (outside the CDR3, taken from reference TRBV30 and TRBJ2-7): SQTIHQWPATLVQPVGSPLSLECTVEGTSNPNLYWYRQAAGRGLQLLFYSVGIGQISSEVPQNLSASRPQDRQFILSSKKLLLSDSGFYLCAWGLAGDYEQYFGPGTRLTVT.

With respect to this clonotype: Mismatch with germline at one junction end may stem from a read error. The V and J genes are TRBV7-9 and TRBJ1-2; D call uncertain. The CDR3 extends over 14 amino acids. Per the germline V gene, CDR1 is SEHNR and CDR2 is FQNEAQ (reference sequence). CDR3 sequence: CVSSLIGWGVGYTF. CDR3 in DNA: TGTGTCAGCAGCTTAATAGGGTGGGGAGTTGGCTACACCTTC.

CDR3 sequence reads: CASSMMGGKADTQYF. The CDR3 region has the DNA TGTGCCAGTAGTATGATGGGCGGGAAGGCAGATACGCAGTATTTT. V and J are TRBV19 and TRBJ2-3; possible D gene TRBD2, 6 bases. The germline CDR1 and CDR2 sequences are LNHDA and SQIVND (reference sequence). V gave up 3 bases and J gave up 4 bases, with 14 bases separating them. This CDR3 spans 15 amino acids.

This clonotype was detected ten times or more. At one end, the junction sequence differs from germline, possibly due to a read error. The chain joins TRBV20-1 to TRBJ1-1, with a weak D call TRBD1 (5 bases). The CDR3 runs 12 residues. Germline CDR1 and CDR2: DFQATT and SNEGSKA (reference sequence). The CDR3 sequence is CSAGEGDTEAFF. CDR3 nucleotides: TGCAGTGCTGGAGAAGGGGACACTGAAGCTTTCTTT.

This clonotype was seen at least ten times. J is TRBJ2-1 and V is TRBV5-1, with 11 bases lining up with TRBD2. The J segment lost 0 bases and the V segment lost 3 bases, leaving 14 bases of the junction unmatched. The CDR3 is 20 amino acids. The germline gives CDR1 SGHRS, CDR2 YFSETQ. The CDR3 loop reads CASSSMGGTSGFSSYNEQFF. CDR3 nucleotides: TGCGCCAGCAGCTCAATGGGCGGGACTAGCGGCTTCAGCTCCTACAATGAGCAGTTCTTC.

The table lists this clonotype with a few counts. The DNA of the CDR3 is TGTGCCAGCAGTGAGGGGGGTTCGGGGGTGAGGACAGATACGCAGTATTTT. This translates into CASSEGGSGVRTDTQYF. The rearrangement joins TRBV6-1 to TRBJ2-3, with a possible D match to TRBD2 (6 bases). Trimming took 3 bases from V and 3 from J, leaving 19 bases between them. Germline V gene sequence: CDR1 MNHNS, CDR2 SASEGT. This CDR3 contains 17 residues.

In this sample, this clonotype turned up many times. The chain has TRBV27 and TRBJ2-7; no firm D call. Deletions cut 0 bases from V and 4 bases from J, with 7 bases between. The CDR3 runs to 13 residues. Germline V gene lookup returns CDR1 MNHEY and CDR2 SMNVEV (reference sequence). The CDR3 coding sequence is TGTGCCAGCAGTTTATCGATCGGGTACGAGCAGTACTTC. Residues: CASSLSIGYEQYF.

This clonotype came up many times. The chain links TRBV6-1 to TRBJ2-3, with 8 nucleotides matching TRBD1. Germline-derived CDR1 and CDR2 are MNHNS and SASEGT. After removal of 7 bases from V and 0 bases from J, the junction contained 6 bases not matched to a gene. The CDR3 contains 15 residues. The CDR3: CASNLQGESTDTQYF. DNA of the CDR3: TGTGCCAGCAATCTACAGGGGGAAAGCACAGATACGCAGTATTTT.

This clonotype occurred many times. This chain uses TRBV20-1 with TRBJ2-7; 8 positions match TRBD2. CDR1 and CDR2 (germline): DFQATT, SNEGSKA (reference sequence). Trimming removed 5 bases from V and 3 bases from J; junction bases left unmatched: 9. CDR3 length equals 14 residues. CDR3 sequence (DNA): TGCAGTGCTCTCAGCGGGGGAGCGATCTACGAGCAGTACTTC. It codes for CSALSGGAIYEQYF.

This clonotype was recorded at least ten times. The chain combines TRBV19 with TRBJ2-7; 8 bases line up with TRBD1. The trim removed 6 bases at V and 4 bases at J, leaving 8 bases unmatched. Germline V CDR1 and CDR2: LNHDA, SQIVND (reference sequence). The CDR3 totals 14 residues. The DNA of the CDR3 is TGTGCCAGTAGCCAACGACAGGGGTGGTACGAGCAGTACTTC. Its protein is CASSQRQGWYEQYF. Drawing the rest from reference TRBV19 and TRBJ2-7, the complete variable domain is DGGITQSPKYLFRKEGQNVTLSCEQNLNHDAMYWYRQDPGQGLRLIYYSQIVNDFQKGDIAEGYSVSREKKESFPLTVTSAQKNPTAFYLCASSQRQGWYEQYFGPGTRLTVT.

Ten or more counts support this clonotype. This chain links TRBV19 with TRBJ1-5; no definite D call. Looked up from germline, CDR1 is LNHDA and CDR2 is SQIVND (reference sequence). This CDR3 has 13 amino acids. Trimming pared 5 bases from V and 4 bases from J, leaving 9 bases between. Here the CDR3 DNA reads TGTGCCAGTAGTTATCCACGGAATCAGCCCCAGCATTTT. Its protein is CASSYPRNQPQHF.

Turning to this clonotype: This may stem from a read error, because a much larger clone lies one nucleotide away. The CDR3 spells CATSRDPGTGDYEQHF. DNA of the CDR3: TGTGCCACCAGCAGAGATCCCGGGACAGGGGATTACGAGCAGCACTTC. The V gene is TRBV15, the J gene TRBJ2-7; TRBD1 matches at 10 bases. The CDR3 consists of 16 residues. Germline values: CDR1 LNHNV, CDR2 YYDKDF (reference sequence).

The chain employs TRBV6-1 and TRBJ1-2; possible D gene TRBD1, 5 bases. Between the trimmed V and J ends, which lost 0 bases and 8 bases, there was a span of 19 bases. CDR1 and CDR2 (germline): MNHNS, SASEGT. CDR3 length: 16 residues. The CDR3 loop is CASSEAGRYPWGGYTF. CDR3 DNA sequence: TGTGCCAGCAGTGAAGCGGGACGCTACCCTTGGGGGGGCTACACCTTC.

This chain joins TRBV14 and TRBJ2-7; no firm D call. The CDR3 runs to 14 residues. Germline values: CDR1 SGHDN, CDR2 FVKESK. V was shortened by 1 base and J by 3 bases, with 10 bases between the two germline ends. The CDR3 coding sequence is TGTGCCAGCAGCCAAGGGTCCGTTCTCTACGAGCAGTACTTC. Translated, it gives CASSQGSVLYEQYF.

The rearrangement uses TRBV20-1 and TRBJ2-5; the D is unclear. CDR1 and CDR2 (germline): DFQATT, SNEGSKA (reference sequence). V lost 0 bases and J lost 5, with 7 bases in between. The CDR3 sequence is 12 residues long. CDR3 sequence reads: CSARDRHETQYF. The CDR3 DNA is TGCAGTGCTAGAGATCGTCACGAGACCCAGTACTTC.

This clonotype was recorded many times. The chain uses TRBV7-8 and TRBJ2-2, with D hard to call. V was pared by 5 bases and J by 0 bases, with 10 bases between. The CDR3 has 15 residues. The V gene's germline CDR1 is SGHVS and CDR2 FQNEAQ. Here the CDR3 reads CASSVSSTNTGELFF. CDR3 in DNA: TGTGCCAGCAGCGTATCGTCGACGAACACCGGGGAGCTGTTTTTT.

This clonotype was picked up many times. The chain carries TRBV4-2 and TRBJ2-2; D perhaps matches TRBD2 (5 bases). This CDR3 contains 15 residues. Germline assignment: CDR1 LGHNA and CDR2 YNFKEQ. Trimming removed 0 bases from V and 5 bases from J, with 10 bases in between. DNA of the CDR3: TGTGCCAGCAGCCAAGATGCCCCGGGAACCGGGGAGCTGTTTTTT. Residues: CASSQDAPGTGELFF.

This clonotype was counted between two and nine times. This chain links TRBV5-1 with TRBJ1-4; D possibly corresponds to TRBD1 (6 bases). Germline loops: CDR1 SGHRS, CDR2 YFSETQ. The CDR3 is 15 amino acids. The V and J ends lost 4 bases and 4 bases respectively, with 14 bases between them. DNA for the CDR3: TGCGCCAGCAGCGCAGGGGTTGGCGGTAATGAAAAACTGTTTTTT. Translating gives CASSAGVGGNEKLFF.

The rearrangement uses TRBV5-5 and TRBJ2-7; D unclear. V shed 1 base and J shed 3 bases, with 8 bases lying between them. Germline CDR1 and CDR2: SGHKS and YYEKEE (reference sequence). The CDR3 is 13 residues long. CDR3 sequence reads: CASSLSAVYEQYF. CDR3 nucleotide sequence: TGTGCCAGCAGCTTGTCGGCAGTCTACGAGCAGTACTTC.

The table lists this clonotype with a few counts. The chain couples TRBV7-9 to TRBJ1-1; D remains ambiguous. Germline CDR1 and CDR2: SEHNR and FQNEAQ (reference sequence). Trimming shortened V by 1 base and J by 7 bases, and 10 bases separated the two germline ends. CDR3 length equals 13 residues. The CDR3 nucleotides read TGTGCCAGCAGCTTAGACTTCCGGGGTGAAGCTTTCTTT. The encoded protein is CASSLDFRGEAFF.

This clonotype was detected ten times or more. The chain couples TRBV20-1 to TRBJ1-6; no clear D. Germline CDR1 and CDR2: DFQATT and SNEGSKA (reference sequence). Trimming cost V 5 bases and J 10 bases, with 12 bases left between them. CDR3 length: 12 amino acids. CDR3 sequence reads: CSAVSTNSPLHF. For the CDR3, the DNA is TGCAGTGCTGTTTCGACAAACTCACCCCTCCACTTT.

This clonotype was recorded many times. The CDR3 nucleotides are TGTGCCACTGAGGAGACGGGAGGGCCGCTCTACAATGAGCAGTTCTTC. Residues: CATEETGGPLYNEQFF. The chain combines TRBV10-3 with TRBJ2-1, with 8 bases lining up with TRBD2. The trim removed 10 bases at V and 3 bases at J, leaving 14 bases unmatched. CDR1 and CDR2 from the germline V gene are ENHRY and SYGVKD. This CDR3 region has 16 residues.